The entry below describes one T cell receptor (beta chain). Its antigen remains unidentified. Germline trimming cut 8 bases from V and 7 bases from J; bases unmatched to any gene: 18. Germline assignment: CDR1 GTSNPN and CDR2 SVGIG (reference sequence). This CDR3 has 15 amino acids. The data were taken from a study of OX40 agonist ivuxolimab in advanced cancers. Study observations and caveats: Clonal expansion by week 6 occurred in CD4+ and CD8+ blood T cells (at 0.1 to 3.0 mg/kg).

TCRdb's table, derived via immunoSEQ multiplex PCR, lists solely in-frame clones and lacks some. The sample holds just under 35,000 clones, about 90% seen once. Individuals having autoimmune disease history or systemic immunosuppression were not enrolled. The chain links TRBV30 to TRBJ1-2, with TRBD1 matching over 8 bases. Source: CD4+ or CD8+ T cells sorted from blood, taken in a trial of the OX40 agonist ivuxolimab. The TCR sequence derives from an adult with an advanced solid tumor such as melanoma, head and neck, liver or kidney cancer. CDR3 in DNA: TGTGCCGGTGAGCCAGGGGGCGGACCCGCAGTTGGCTACACCTTC. Its protein is CAGEPGGGPAVGYTF.